The present T cell receptor beta chain was sequenced within a study of cytomegalovirus exposure and HLA in healthy donors. The primer mix had 60 Vbeta and 13 Jbeta primers. Repertoires were generated with immunoSEQ multiplex PCR, while TCRdb's copy carries only in-frame clones and drops some. The data show fewer than 250,000 clones, with about nine tenths seen just once and 1.3% held by the top ten. The receptor's source is a man aged 25 to 40 in good health and CMV-seronegative. Sequencing was done on a sample of PBMCs.

CDR3 residues: CASSPGTSLGYTF. The CDR3 coding sequence is TGCGCCAGCAGTCCCGGGACTTCCCTTGGCTACACCTTC. The chain uses TRBV4-1 and TRBJ1-2, with D perhaps matching TRBD1 (5 bases). The V and J ends lost 6 bases and 7 bases respectively, with 15 bases between them. CDR1 is MGHRA and CDR2 is YSYEKL in the germline V gene. This CDR3 spans 13 amino acids.